This is a list of T cell receptor beta chains from one sample in a study of molecular identifiers for immune sequencing clone quantification. TCRdb used MiXCR to reprocess the PCR reads, holding one entry per CDR3 protein. This sample has about 640,000 distinct CDR3 sequences; nearly 20% occur once, and the top ten carry roughly 0.83%. Source material: naive CD8+ T cells from blood, with Jurkat cell RNA spiked in. The receptors derive from a human donor in good health. Some libraries in this study had Jurkat cell RNA spiked in. Each CDR3 is given with its conserved first and last residue. A D gene is named only where the DNA matches it firmly. Clone size is shown for a subset of rows, as once, few, many or a class of expanded clone.

.,TRBV9,.,TRBJ2-3,TGTGCCAGCACGTCGCCCGGGGGCGGCACAGATACGCAGTATTTT,CASTSPGGGTDTQYF
many,TRBV12-5,.,TRBJ2-3,TGTGCTAGTGGTTTGGGTACTTGGGGGGCTAGCACAGATACGCAGTATTTT,CASGLGTWGASTDTQYF
many,TRBV19,.,TRBJ2-1,TGTGCCAGTAGAGATTGGACGGGATTCAATGAGCAGTTCTTC,CASRDWTGFNEQFF
few,TRBV28,.,TRBJ1-3,TGTGCCAGCGATACAAGCCGCTCTGGAAACACCATATATTTT,CASDTSRSGNTIYF
many,TRBV4-2,.,TRBJ2-3,TGTGCCAGCAGCCAAGATGGGTTACCGGTCACAGATACGCAGTATTTT,CASSQDGLPVTDTQYF
many,TRBV4-2,.,TRBJ2-7,TGTGCCAGCAGCCAAGTCGCGCGGGATCCTTCCTACGAGCAGTACTTC,CASSQVARDPSYEQYF
few,TRBV11-1,.,TRBJ2-7,TGTGCCAGCAGCTCTATGACAGGAACCTACGAGCAGTACTTC,CASSSMTGTYEQYF
many,TRBV12-3/TRBV12-4,.,TRBJ2-4,TGTGCCAGCAGTTTCCAGCTCCTAGCCAAAAACATTCAGTACTTC,CASSFQLLAKNIQYF
many,TRBV11-2,.,TRBJ2-5,TGTGCCAGCAGCTCCGGAGTAACAGGCAAAGAGACCCAGTACTTC,CASSSGVTGKETQYF
.,TRBV6-2/TRBV6-3,.,TRBJ1-1,TGTGCCAGCAGTCCGTGGGGCCAGAACACTGAAGCTTCCTTT,CASSPWGQNTEASF
many,TRBV9,TRBD2,TRBJ2-2,TGTGCCAGCAGCGGGCCGACTAGCGGGGCCGGGGAGCTGTTTTTT,CASSGPTSGAGELFF
many,TRBV28,TRBD1,TRBJ2-3,TGTGCCAGCAGTTCAACGGACAGGGACACAGATACGCAGTATTTT,CASSSTDRDTDTQYF
many,TRBV5-6,.,TRBJ1-5,TGTGCCAGCAGCTTGGGCAGACATCAGCCCCAGCATTTT,CASSLGRHQPQHF
many,TRBV2,TRBD2,TRBJ2-7,TGTGCCAGCAGTGATTTGCGGGAGGGTTACGAGCAGTACTTC,CASSDLREGYEQYF
many,TRBV2,TRBD1,TRBJ2-3,TGTGCCAGCAGAGGGGACAGTATCCGTTCCTCCTCAGATACGCAGTATTTT,CASRGDSIRSSSDTQYF
.,TRBV7-9,.,TRBJ2-5,TGTGTCAGCAGCCTAGTCGCTCAAGAGACCCAGTACTTC,CVSSLVAQETQYF
many,TRBV20-1,.,TRBJ2-7,TGCAGTGCTAACCCCCTAGAAATCTACCTTGGGGAGCAGTACTTC,CSANPLEIYLGEQYF
many,TRBV29-1,.,TRBJ2-7,TGCAGCGTTGTGGGCAGGGGATACGAGCAGTACTTC,CSVVGRGYEQYF
.,TRBV21-1,.,TRBJ2-3,TGTGCCAGCAGCAAAGTCTCGGGACACCGACTCAGCACAGATACGCAGTATTTT,CASSKVSGHRLSTDTQYF
many,TRBV5-4,TRBD1,TRBJ1-1,TGTGCCAGCAGCTTGGGGAGGACAGGGGCCACTGAAGCTTTCTTT,CASSLGRTGATEAFF
.,TRBV6-6,TRBD1,TRBJ1-2,TGTGCCAGCAGCCCGGACAGGGATAATGGCTACACCTTC,CASSPDRDNGYTF
few,TRBV30,.,TRBJ2-2,TGTGCCTGGAGTGGCCGGGGTGGTACGAACACCGGGGAGCTGTTTTTT,CAWSGRGGTNTGELFF
many,TRBV2,.,TRBJ1-1,TGTGCCAGCAGCACCAGGGGAGTTGAAGCTTTCTTT,CASSTRGVEAFF
many,TRBV30,TRBD1,TRBJ1-6,TGTGCCTCACCGGGGGACAGGAGCTCCTATAATTCACCCCTCCACTTT,CASPGDRSSYNSPLHF
few,TRBV6-5,.,TRBJ1-1,TGTGCCAGCATCCTCGGGACTGAAGCTCTCTTT,CASILGTEALF
many,TRBV7-2,.,TRBJ2-3,TGTGCCAGCAGCTTAGGAACCGGGGCGTACTTGCGTAAAGATACGCAGTATTTT,CASSLGTGAYLRKDTQYF
many,TRBV5-1,TRBD2,TRBJ2-3,TGCGCCAGCAGTTGGCTAGCGGGAGGCAACACAGATACGCAGTATTTT,CASSWLAGGNTDTQYF
few,TRBV4-3,TRBD1,TRBJ1-2,TGCGCCAGCAGCCAGGCCAGGGGGGGCTATGGCTACACCTTC,CASSQARGGYGYTF
many,TRBV7-9,.,TRBJ1-5,TGTGCCAGCAGCTTCCGCAATCAGCCCCAGCATTTT,CASSFRNQPQHF
few,TRBV2,.,TRBJ2-7,TGTGCCAGCAGTGCTGAGAAAGGCTACGAGCAGTACTTC,CASSAEKGYEQYF
many,TRBV4-3,.,TRBJ2-6,TGCGCCAGCAGCCAAGGGTTCGCCATCGGGTCTGGGGCCAACGTCCTGACTTTC,CASSQGFAIGSGANVLTF
many,TRBV20-1,TRBD2,TRBJ2-3,TGCAGTGCTAGGGGGACTAGCGGGAGAAGAGATACGCAGTATTTT,CSARGTSGRRDTQYF
many,TRBV7-2,.,TRBJ1-5,TGTGCCAGCAGCTCTTCGGGGTATCGGAATCAGCCCCAGCATTTT,CASSSSGYRNQPQHF
few,TRBV7-8,TRBD1,TRBJ2-6,TGTGCCAGCAGCTTTAAAATACAGGGGGCGTGGGGGGCCAACGTCCTGACTTTC,CASSFKIQGAWGANVLTF
many,TRBV7-9,.,TRBJ1-5,TGCGCCAGCAGCTTGGGTTTCGGCAATCAGCCCCAGCATTTT,CASSLGFGNQPQHF
.,TRBV28,.,TRBJ2-5,TGTGCCAGCAGTTTTAGAGGGGAGGAAGAGACCCAGTACTTC,CASSFRGEEETQYF
many,TRBV25-1,.,TRBJ1-1,TGTGCCAGCAGACCAGGTGGGCCCAACACTGAAGCTTTCTTT,CASRPGGPNTEAFF
many,TRBV20-1,.,TRBJ2-7,TGCAGTGCCACTCCTCTTGACGGTGGATGGGGTTCTGCGCAGTACTTC,CSATPLDGGWGSAQYF
many,TRBV28,TRBD1,TRBJ2-7,TGTGCCAGCAGTTTATCGGGACAGCCCTCCTACGAGCAGTACTTC,CASSLSGQPSYEQYF
many,TRBV10-3,TRBD2,TRBJ2-3,TGTGCCACCGAGACTAGCGTAGCAGATACGCAGTATTTT,CATETSVADTQYF
many,TRBV4-3,.,TRBJ1-3,TGCGCCAGCAGCCAAGTCTTTGAGGGGGATGGAAACACCATATATTTT,CASSQVFEGDGNTIYF
.,TRBV10-3,TRBD1,TRBJ2-7,TGTGCCATCAGTGCCTCCCTGGAGGGGGACAGGGGATTTTACGAGCAGTACTTC,CAISASLEGDRGFYEQYF
many,TRBV12-3/TRBV12-4,.,TRBJ1-5,TGTGCCAGCCGCGAAGGATATAGCAATCAGCCCCAGCATTTT,CASREGYSNQPQHF
many,TRBV24-1,.,TRBJ2-1,TGTGCCACCAGTGTGGCGAACAATGAGCAGTTCTTC,CATSVANNEQFF
many,TRBV12-3/TRBV12-4,.,TRBJ2-2,TGTGCCAGCAGTAACTATGGAGGGCCACGATTCGGGGAGCTGTTTTTT,CASSNYGGPRFGELFF
many,TRBV7-2,TRBD2,TRBJ2-1,TGTGCCAGCAGCCCCTGGCGGGAGAACAATGAGCAGTTCTTC,CASSPWRENNEQFF
many,TRBV5-6,.,TRBJ2-3,TGTGCCAGCAGCACCGTACTCCTAAGCACAGATACGCAGTATTTT,CASSTVLLSTDTQYF
many,TRBV3-1,.,TRBJ2-3,TGTGCCAGCAGCCAAGAGACTAGCACAGATACGCAGTATTTT,CASSQETSTDTQYF
.,TRBV5-1,.,TRBJ2-1,TGCGCCAGCAGCTTGGTGGCAGGGCTAAACAATGAGCAGTTCTTC,CASSLVAGLNNEQFF
few,TRBV4-1,.,TRBJ2-2,TGCGCCAGCAGCCAAGAAGCGCAGCTGAACACCGGGGAGCTGTTTTTT,CASSQEAQLNTGELFF
many,TRBV14,.,TRBJ1-1,TGTGCCAGCAGCCAAGTACTAAACTCTGAAGCTTTCTTT,CASSQVLNSEAFF
.,TRBV10-1,.,TRBJ1-1,TGCGCCAGCAGTGATTCAGAGACTGAAGCTTTCTTT,CASSDSETEAFF
many,TRBV20-1,TRBD2,TRBJ2-3,TGCAGTGCCACCTCCTTGTTAGCGGGAGTAGGAGATACGCAGTATTTT,CSATSLLAGVGDTQYF